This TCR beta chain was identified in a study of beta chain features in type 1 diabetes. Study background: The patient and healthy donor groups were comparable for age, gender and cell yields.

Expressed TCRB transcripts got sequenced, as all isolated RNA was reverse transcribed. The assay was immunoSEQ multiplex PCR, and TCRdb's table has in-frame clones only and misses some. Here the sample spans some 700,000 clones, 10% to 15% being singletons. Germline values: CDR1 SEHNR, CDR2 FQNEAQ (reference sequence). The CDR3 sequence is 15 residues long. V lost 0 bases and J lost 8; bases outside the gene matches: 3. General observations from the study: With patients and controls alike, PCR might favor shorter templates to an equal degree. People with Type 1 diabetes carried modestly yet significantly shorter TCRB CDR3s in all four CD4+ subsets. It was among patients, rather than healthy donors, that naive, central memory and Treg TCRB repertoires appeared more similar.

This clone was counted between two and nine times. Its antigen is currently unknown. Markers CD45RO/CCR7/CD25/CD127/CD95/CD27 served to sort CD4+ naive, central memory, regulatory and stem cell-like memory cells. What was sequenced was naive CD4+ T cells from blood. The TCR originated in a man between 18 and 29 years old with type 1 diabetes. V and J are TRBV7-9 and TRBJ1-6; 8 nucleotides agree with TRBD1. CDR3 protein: CASSLASTGDSPLHF. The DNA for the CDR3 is TGTGCCAGCAGCTTAGCTTCGACAGGGGATTCACCCCTCCACTTT.